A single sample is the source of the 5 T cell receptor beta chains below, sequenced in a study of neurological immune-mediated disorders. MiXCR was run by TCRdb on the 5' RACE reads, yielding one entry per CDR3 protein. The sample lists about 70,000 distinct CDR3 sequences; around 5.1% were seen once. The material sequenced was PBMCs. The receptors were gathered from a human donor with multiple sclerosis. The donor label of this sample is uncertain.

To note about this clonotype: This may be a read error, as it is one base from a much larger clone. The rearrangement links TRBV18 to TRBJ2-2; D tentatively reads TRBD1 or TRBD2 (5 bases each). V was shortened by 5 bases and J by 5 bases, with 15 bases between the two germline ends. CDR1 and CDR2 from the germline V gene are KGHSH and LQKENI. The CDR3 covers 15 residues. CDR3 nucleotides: TGTGCCAGCTCATTCCGACAGAGGGCGACCGGGGAGCTGTTTTTT. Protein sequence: CASSFRQRATGELFF.

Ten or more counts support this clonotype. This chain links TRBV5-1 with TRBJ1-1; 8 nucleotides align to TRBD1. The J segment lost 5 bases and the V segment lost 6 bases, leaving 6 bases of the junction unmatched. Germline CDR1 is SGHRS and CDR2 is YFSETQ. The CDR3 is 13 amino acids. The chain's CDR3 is CASNGQGGTEAFF. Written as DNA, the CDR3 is TGCGCCAGCAATGGACAGGGAGGGACTGAAGCTTTCTTT. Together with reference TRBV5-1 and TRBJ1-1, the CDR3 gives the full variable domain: KAGVTQTPRYLIKTRGQQVTLSCSPISGHRSVSWYQQTPGQGLQFLFEYFSETQRNKGNFPGRFSGRQFSNSRSEMNVSTLELGDSALYLCASNGQGGTEAFFGQGTRLTVV.

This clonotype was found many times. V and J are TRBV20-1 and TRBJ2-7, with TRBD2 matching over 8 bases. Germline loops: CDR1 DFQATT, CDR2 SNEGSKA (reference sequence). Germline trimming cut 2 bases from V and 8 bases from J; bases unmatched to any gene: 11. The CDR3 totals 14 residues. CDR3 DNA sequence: TGCAGTGCTAGACCTGAGACTAGCGACTCTAAGCAGTACTTC. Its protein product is CSARPETSDSKQYF.

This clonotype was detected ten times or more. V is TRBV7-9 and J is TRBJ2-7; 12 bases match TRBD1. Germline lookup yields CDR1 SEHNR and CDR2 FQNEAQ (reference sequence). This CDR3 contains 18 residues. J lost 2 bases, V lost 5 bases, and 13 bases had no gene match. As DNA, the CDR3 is TGTGCCAGCAGCCCCTACAAACCCGGGACAGGGGGCCCCTACGAGCAGTACTTC. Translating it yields CASSPYKPGTGGPYEQYF.

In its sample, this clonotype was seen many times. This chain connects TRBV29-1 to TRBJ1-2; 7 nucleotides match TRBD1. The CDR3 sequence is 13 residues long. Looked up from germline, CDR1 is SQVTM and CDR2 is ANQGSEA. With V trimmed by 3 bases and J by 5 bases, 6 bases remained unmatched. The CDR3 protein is CSVDPDRSYGYTF. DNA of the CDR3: TGCAGCGTTGACCCGGACAGGTCTTATGGCTACACCTTC.